Below, 4 T cell receptor beta chains from the same sample are listed, as sequenced in a study of patients and donors after allogeneic stem cell transplantation. Via MiXCR, TCRdb re-called the RT-PCR reads, giving one row per CDR3 protein. The profile shows about 960,000 distinct CDR3 sequences, 18% of them singletons. The sequencing sample was made of blood, either unsorted or a sorted T cell fraction (not recorded which). The origin of the receptors is a human donor who was either an allogeneic HSCT recipient or a stem cell or donor lymphocyte infusion donor (not recorded which). It is not recorded whose cells these are; they may come from a transplant donor.

V is TRBV15 and J is TRBJ2-5, with D perhaps matching TRBD2 (7 bases). Trimming took off 9 bases at V and 2 bases at J, with 13 bases between the two ends. The CDR3 is 13 amino acids. The germline V gene encodes CDR1 LNHNV and CDR2 YYDKDF (reference sequence). The DNA of the CDR3 is TGTGCCACAGGGGGGGGCCATCAAGAGACCCAGTACTTC. Protein sequence: CATGGGHQETQYF.

This clonotype came up a few times. The gene calls are TRBV7-2 and TRBJ1-1, with D possibly TRBD1 on 5 matching bases. This CDR3 spans 14 amino acids. With 5 bases removed from V and 6 bases from J, the gap between germline ends came to 16 bases. Germline V gene sequence: CDR1 SGHTA, CDR2 FQGNSA. The CDR3 bases are TGTGCCAGCAGCCTCCTCATACTGGGACCTGAAGCTTTCTTT. It codes for CASSLLILGPEAFF.

This clonotype was seen at least ten times. The CDR3 region is CSVEVRDSTDTQYF. Here the CDR3 DNA reads TGCAGCGTTGAAGTTCGGGATAGCACAGATACGCAGTATTTT. The rearrangement links TRBV29-1 to TRBJ2-3, with D perhaps matching TRBD2 (5 bases). The CDR3 is 14 amino acids. The germline gives CDR1 SQVTM, CDR2 ANQGSEA. V lost 1 base and J 0 bases, leaving 8 bases between the germline ends.

The chain carries TRBV18 and TRBJ1-5, with D perhaps matching TRBD1 (5 bases). The CDR3 spans 15 residues. The germline CDR1 and CDR2 sequences are KGHSH and LQKENI. Trimming left V 3 bases short and J 1 base short, with 10 bases between. CDR3 protein: CASSPGGTSNQPQHF. CDR3 nucleotides: TGTGCCAGCTCACCGGGGGGAACGAGCAATCAGCCCCAGCATTTT.